The 29 T cell receptor beta chains below were found in one sample sequenced in a study of cytomegalovirus exposure and HLA in healthy donors. Clones were read by immunoSEQ multiplex PCR, and TCRdb kept only the in-frame ones, dropping some. The sample lists around 80,000 clones, roughly 96% seen once, with approximately 1.4% in the top ten. Sequenced: PBMCs. All receptors derive from a woman between 18 and 29 years old in good health and CMV-seronegative.

This clone was detected once. The rearrangement links TRBV30 to TRBJ2-5, with 7 bases lining up with TRBD1. CDR1 is GTSNPN, CDR2 SVGIG, per germline (reference sequence). This CDR3 has 13 amino acids. V lost 4 bases and J lost 2; bases outside the gene matches: 4. CDR3 DNA: TGTGCCTGGACAGGGGGACCACAAGAGACCCAGTACTTC. It codes for CAWTGGPQETQYF.

V usage is TRBV5-1 and J usage is TRBJ2-7, with a weak D call TRBD1 (6 bases). V was cut by 1 base and J by 6 bases, with 14 bases left in between. This CDR3 is built from 14 residues. Germline V gene sequence: CDR1 SGHRS, CDR2 YFSETQ. The CDR3 DNA reads as TGCGCCAGCAGCTTGAGGCCAGGGGCAGGCGAGCAGTACTTC. Its translation: CASSLRPGAGEQYF.

The genes are TRBV11-2 and TRBJ1-4; 10 bases are a match to TRBD1. Germline V lookup: CDR1 SGHAT, CDR2 FQNNGV. This CDR3 has 16 residues. Trimming took 2 bases from V and 4 from J; bases not matched to a gene: 4. The CDR3 sequence is CASSLSGQGLNEKLFF. CDR3 nucleotides: TGTGCCAGCAGCTTATCGGGACAGGGGCTTAATGAAAAACTGTTTTTT.

The chain uses TRBV10-1 and TRBJ2-1; 11 nucleotides agree with TRBD2. J was trimmed by 5 bases and V by 3 bases; bases with no gene match: 9. The V gene's germline CDR1 is WNHNN and CDR2 SYGVQD (reference sequence). This CDR3 region has 17 residues. The CDR3 loop is CASSDSSSGRSHNEQFF. CDR3 coding DNA: TGCGCCAGCAGTGATTCGTCTAGCGGGAGGTCCCACAATGAGCAGTTCTTC.

V usage is TRBV7-8 and J usage is TRBJ2-1; TRBD1 matches 9 bases. The CDR3 is made up of 14 amino acids. The junction had 3 bases not matched to a gene; V was cut back by 6 bases and J by 3 bases. The V gene's germline CDR1 is SGHVS and CDR2 FQNEAQ. CDR3 nucleotides: TGTGCCAGCAGGGGACAGGGCCGCTACAATGAGCAGTTCTTC. This translates into CASRGQGRYNEQFF.

This chain connects TRBV19 to TRBJ2-5; TRBD2 matches 7 bases. V shed 7 bases and J 4 bases; nucleotides not matched to a gene: 12. The length of the CDR3 is 15 residues. Germline values: CDR1 LNHDA, CDR2 SQIVND (reference sequence). This CDR3 is CASNPSTSSTETQYF. The CDR3 nucleotides read TGTGCCAGTAACCCCTCGACTAGCAGTACAGAGACCCAGTACTTC. The whole variable domain, filled in from reference TRBV19 and TRBJ2-5, reads DGGITQSPKYLFRKEGQNVTLSCEQNLNHDAMYWYRQDPGQGLRLIYYSQIVNDFQKGDIAEGYSVSREKKESFPLTVTSAQKNPTAFYLCASNPSTSSTETQYFGPGTRLLVL.

The V gene is TRBV14, the J gene TRBJ2-7, with 10 bases that match TRBD1. The V segment lost 6 bases and the J segment 3 bases; nucleotides outside the gene matches: 8. Per germline, CDR1 SGHDN and CDR2 FVKESK. The CDR3 runs to 15 residues. The CDR3 DNA reads TGTGCCAGCAGGCGAACCGGGACAGGGGACTACGAGCAGTACTTC. Protein: CASRRTGTGDYEQYF.

The chain joins TRBV7-6 to TRBJ1-4; 9 bases align to TRBD1. V gave up 6 bases and J gave up 6 bases; unmatched junction bases: 8. Germline CDR1 SGHVS, CDR2 FNYEAQ. The CDR3 length is 15 residues. DNA of the CDR3: TGTGCCAGCAGTTTTACAGGGGGCGCCGATGAAAAACTGTTTTTT. This translates into CASSFTGGADEKLFF.

V gene TRBV6-6 combines with J gene TRBJ2-1; unclear D gene. With 5 bases removed from V and 5 bases from J, the gap between germline ends came to 7 bases. Per germline, CDR1 MNHNY and CDR2 SVGAGI (reference sequence). The CDR3 is 12 amino acids. Here the CDR3 reads CASSLYDNEQFF. For the CDR3, the DNA is TGTGCCAGCAGTCTCTACGACAATGAGCAGTTCTTC.

The gene calls are TRBV5-1 and TRBJ1-1; possibly TRBD1 for D (6 bases). This CDR3 spans 14 amino acids. Germline V gives CDR1 SGHRS, CDR2 YFSETQ. V dropped 0 bases and J dropped 4 bases, with 10 bases sitting between them. This CDR3 reads CASSLDRAPTEAFF. For the CDR3, the DNA is TGCGCCAGCAGCTTGGACAGGGCCCCCACTGAAGCTTTCTTT.

This chain uses TRBV28 with TRBJ2-3, with 10 bases that match TRBD2. The CDR3 covers 17 residues. Germline CDR1 MDHEN, CDR2 SYDVKM. The ends lost 5 bases at V and 5 bases at J; junction bases unmatched: 13. CDR3 protein: CASSAPGSGRAVDTQYF. DNA of the CDR3: TGTGCCAGCAGTGCTCCAGGAAGCGGGAGGGCCGTAGATACGCAGTATTTT.

V and J are TRBV18 and TRBJ1-1; tentatively, D is TRBD1 (6 bases). The CDR3 is 14 amino acids. Germline CDR1 and CDR2: KGHSH and LQKENI. V lost 6 bases to trimming and J lost 2 bases, with 13 bases between them. The chain's CDR3 is CASSSKQGNTEAFF. The DNA of the CDR3 is TGTGCCAGCTCTTCGAAACAGGGAAACACTGAAGCTTTCTTT.

The genes are TRBV2 and TRBJ1-4; 10 nucleotides line up with TRBD1. Germline V CDR1 and CDR2: SNHLY, FYNNEI. V trimming: 4 bases; J trimming: 7 bases; junction bases outside the gene matches: 3. This CDR3 is 14 amino acids long. The CDR3 sequence: CASSGGQGGEKLFF. The CDR3 DNA reads TGTGCCAGCAGTGGAGGACAGGGGGGTGAAAAACTGTTTTTT. Looking up the rest from reference TRBV2 and TRBJ1-4 gives the full variable domain: EPEVTQTPSHQVTQMGQEVILRCVPISNHLYFYWYRQILGQKVEFLVSFYNNEISEKSEIFDDQFSVERPDGSNFTLKIRSTKLEDSAMYFCASSGGQGGEKLFFGSGTQLSVL.

The chain has TRBV7-2 and TRBJ1-5, with TRBD1 matching 7 bases. Germline CDR1 and CDR2: SGHTA and FQGNSA. This CDR3 has 17 residues. V shed 4 bases, J shed 4 bases, and the junction held 13 bases outside the gene matches. The CDR3 DNA sequence: TGTGCCAGCAGCTCCAAAAGGGGGACGGGACAGAATCAGCCCCAGCATTTT. It translates to CASSSKRGTGQNQPQHF.

The gene calls are TRBV6-5 and TRBJ2-5, with D uncertain. V was cut by 0 bases and J by 2 bases, with 13 bases left in between. Germline-derived CDR1 and CDR2 are MNHEY and SVGAGI. CDR3 length: 16 residues. In nucleotides, the CDR3 is TGTGCCAGCAGTTACTCCCCCCGACATATTCAAGAGACCCAGTACTTC. Its translation: CASSYSPRHIQETQYF.

This sequence joins TRBV30 and TRBJ2-7; D is undetermined. This CDR3 is built from 11 residues. Trimming shortened V by 7 bases and J by 5 bases, and 12 bases separated the two germline ends. Germline V CDR1 and CDR2: GTSNPN, SVGIG (reference sequence). The CDR3, as DNA: TGTGCCTCCGCAGACTTTGACGAGCAGTACTTC. It translates to CASADFDEQYF.

The J gene is TRBJ1-1, the V gene TRBV6-1, with 8 bases aligning to TRBD1. Germline V gives CDR1 MNHNS, CDR2 SASEGT. The CDR3 covers 16 residues. V trimming: 2 bases; J trimming: 10 bases; junction bases outside the gene matches: 15. The chain's CDR3 is CASSEIPSGQGGRAFF. CDR3 in DNA: TGTGCCAGCAGTGAAATACCGTCTGGACAGGGCGGGCGAGCTTTCTTT.

The V gene is TRBV29-1, the J gene TRBJ2-7; 11 bases fit TRBD1. Germline V gives CDR1 SQVTM, CDR2 ANQGSEA. The ends lost 3 bases at V and 2 bases at J; junction bases unmatched: 6. The CDR3 contains 15 residues. CDR3 residues: CSVDLGTGGTYEQYF. As DNA, the CDR3 is TGCAGCGTTGATCTCGGGACAGGGGGGACCTACGAGCAGTACTTC.

V is TRBV18 and J is TRBJ1-4, with TRBD1 identical over 10 bases. J was trimmed by 11 bases and V by 0 bases; bases with no gene match: 6. Germline V CDR1 and CDR2: KGHSH, LQKENI. This CDR3 is built from 15 residues. The CDR3 DNA follows: TGTGCCAGCTCACCACCGGGACAGGGGCTTGGGAAACTGTTTTTT. Amino acids: CASSPPGQGLGKLFF. The complete variable domain, with remaining parts taken from reference TRBV18 and TRBJ1-4, reads NAGVMQNPRHLVRRRGQEARLRCSPMKGHSHVYWYRQLPEEGLKFMVYLQKENIIDESGMPKERFSAEFPKEGPSILRIQQVVRGDSAAYFCASSPPGQGLGKLFFGSGTQLSVL.

Here the CDR3 reads CASSGQEVRYEQYF. CDR3 sequence (DNA): TGTGCCAGCAGTGGTCAAGAGGTACGCTACGAGCAGTACTTC. The V call is TRBV2, the J call TRBJ2-7; D not certain. Deletions cut 4 bases from V and 3 bases from J, with 13 bases between. This CDR3 spans 14 amino acids. Germline CDR1 SNHLY, CDR2 FYNNEI.

In this sample, this clone turned up once. This sequence joins TRBV27 and TRBJ2-7; 11 positions match TRBD2. CDR1 and CDR2 (germline): MNHEY, SMNVEV (reference sequence). The CDR3 is made up of 15 amino acids. J lost 2 bases, V lost 6 bases, and 6 bases had no gene match. The CDR3 region is CASRELAGVTYEQYF. The CDR3 DNA reads as TGTGCCAGCAGGGAACTAGCGGGGGTAACCTACGAGCAGTACTTC.

The CDR3 region is CASSYEYRNTEAFF. The CDR3 DNA follows: TGTGCCAGCAGTTACGAGTACAGGAACACTGAAGCTTTCTTT. The rearrangement uses TRBV6-5 and TRBJ1-1; no firm D call. The germline V gene has CDR1 MNHEY and CDR2 SVGAGI. Trimming removed 2 bases from V and 1 base from J, with 8 bases in between. The CDR3 spans 14 residues.

The V gene is TRBV5-1, the J gene TRBJ1-5, with 9 bases lining up with TRBD1. J was trimmed by 3 bases and V by 1 base; bases with no gene match: 2. The CDR3 sequence is 15 residues long. CDR1 and CDR2 from the germline V gene are SGHRS and YFSETQ. The CDR3 nucleotides are TGCGCCAGCAGCTTGACAGGGGGCCTCAATCAGCCCCAGCATTTT. Residues: CASSLTGGLNQPQHF.

The chain has TRBV18 and TRBJ1-5, with 8 bases that match TRBD1. The junction had 4 bases not matched to a gene; V was cut back by 1 base and J by 2 bases. Per the germline V gene, CDR1 is KGHSH and CDR2 is LQKENI. CDR3 length: 16 residues. CDR3 loop: CASSPQQGEGNQPQHF. CDR3 sequence (DNA): TGTGCCAGCTCACCACAACAGGGGGAAGGCAATCAGCCCCAGCATTTT.

This clone was detected only once. This sequence joins TRBV10-3 and TRBJ1-1; unclear D gene. This CDR3 has 17 amino acids. Germline lookup yields CDR1 ENHRY and CDR2 SYGVKD. V lost 7 bases, J lost 1 base, and 22 bases lay in between. The CDR3 coding sequence is TGTGCCATCAACAGTGGAGGTGGAACTGAAGGGAACACTGAAGCTTTCTTT. This sequence encodes CAINSGGGTEGNTEAFF.

V is TRBV27 and J is TRBJ2-7; 7 bases line up with TRBD2. V trimming: 2 bases; J trimming: 2 bases; junction bases outside the gene matches: 12. Germline V CDR1 and CDR2: MNHEY, SMNVEV (reference sequence). The length of the CDR3 is 17 residues. The CDR3: CASSLRLPGGLTYEQYF. In nucleotides, the CDR3 is TGTGCCAGCAGTTTAAGGCTCCCGGGAGGACTTACCTACGAGCAGTACTTC.

V and J are TRBV27 and TRBJ2-5; TRBD2 agrees at 7 bases. Trimming cost V 6 bases and J 5 bases; bases outside gene matches: 0. CDR3 length: 11 amino acids. Germline CDR1 MNHEY, CDR2 SMNVEV (reference sequence). CDR3 DNA: TGTGCCAGCAGCGGGGGGGAGACCCAGTACTTC. It codes for CASSGGETQYF.

V usage is TRBV4-1 and J usage is TRBJ2-3; 9 positions agree with TRBD1. Germline V lookup: CDR1 MGHRA, CDR2 YSYEKL. Germline trimming cut 4 bases from V and 2 bases from J; bases unmatched to any gene: 4. This CDR3 region has 15 residues. CDR3 DNA sequence: TGCGCCAGCAGCCCCCGGGACAGGGACACAGATACGCAGTATTTT. Its protein product is CASSPRDRDTDTQYF.

The V call is TRBV7-9, the J call TRBJ2-2; 8 positions agree with TRBD2. V shed 4 bases and J 0 bases; nucleotides not matched to a gene: 10. Germline V gene sequence: CDR1 SEHNR, CDR2 FQNEAQ (reference sequence). The CDR3 loop spans 18 amino acids. The CDR3 loop is CASSSDKHSGANTGELFF. The CDR3 DNA reads TGTGCCAGCAGCTCGGATAAACATAGCGGGGCGAACACCGGGGAGCTGTTTTTT.